This entry lists 8 T cell receptor beta chains sequenced from one sample in a study of blood T cell repertoires in COVID-19. Libraries were prepared by immunoSEQ multiplex PCR; TCRdb keeps only in-frame clonotypes and omits some of them. Of some 99,000 clones in the sample, approximately 90% were seen once. Sequencing was performed on peripheral blood. Source of these receptors: a human donor in a cohort sampled during active COVID-19.

This clone has a handful of counts. This chain connects TRBV2 to TRBJ1-1; unclear D gene. Trimming pared 4 bases from V and 11 bases from J, leaving 11 bases between. This CDR3 has 11 amino acids. Germline V gene lookup returns CDR1 SNHLY and CDR2 FYNNEI. Here the CDR3 reads CASSGVRGAFF. CDR3 in DNA: TGTGCCAGCAGTGGAGTACGAGGGGCTTTCTTT.

This sequence joins TRBV10-3 and TRBJ1-5, with 8 bases identical to TRBD1. Losses at the gene ends were 4 bases for V and 3 bases for J; bases not matched to a gene: 14. Germline CDR1 reads ENHRY; CDR2 reads SYGVKD. The CDR3 is 18 residues long. CDR3: CAISASRGTGSYNQPQHF. CDR3 nucleotides: TGTGCCATCAGTGCGAGCAGGGGGACAGGTTCCTACAATCAGCCCCAGCATTTT.

This clone was seen a single time. The chain couples TRBV18 to TRBJ1-3; D is unclear. V gave up 0 bases and J gave up 9 bases, with 9 bases separating them. There are 13 residues in the CDR3. From germline, CDR1 is KGHSH and CDR2 LQKENI. As DNA, the CDR3 is TGTGCCAGCTCACCACCTTCGGTCGGCACCATATATTTT. Protein sequence: CASSPPSVGTIYF.

This clone appeared once. The V gene is TRBV25-1, the J gene TRBJ1-1; D not certain. Trimming pared 3 bases from V and 10 bases from J, leaving 27 bases between. This CDR3 spans 17 amino acids. Germline V lookup: CDR1 MGHDK, CDR2 SYGVNS. The CDR3 is CASSDSAGDLLGTGAFF. DNA for the CDR3: TGTGCCAGCAGTGATAGCGCCGGTGATTTATTGGGAACGGGAGCTTTCTTT.

The chain has TRBV6-6 and TRBJ2-1, with D possibly TRBD2 on 5 matching bases. This CDR3 is 14 amino acids long. V gave up 2 bases and J gave up 0 bases, with 5 bases separating them. The germline V gene has CDR1 MNHNY and CDR2 SVGAGI (reference sequence). The CDR3 coding sequence is TGTGCCAGCAGTTACGCGGGCTCCTACAATGAGCAGTTCTTC. Amino acids: CASSYAGSYNEQFF.

Comment on this clone: The same CDR3 arises from other DNA sequences in this sample as well. This chain connects TRBV11-2 to TRBJ2-4; TRBD1 might be the D (6 bases). The CDR3 length is 16 residues. V was clipped by 5 bases and J by 5 bases, with 19 bases between them. Germline V gene data show CDR1 as SGHAT and CDR2 as FQNNGV. CDR3 loop: CASSLYSTGLENIQYF. The CDR3 nucleotides are TGTGCCAGCAGCCTATATTCGACAGGCCTGGAAAACATTCAGTACTTC.

This rearrangement joins TRBV29-1 to TRBJ2-3; 10 nucleotides agree with TRBD2. CDR1 and CDR2 from the germline V gene are SQVTM and ANQGSEA. The CDR3 length is 15 residues. CDR3 sequence: CSYLSGGANTDTQYF. Here the CDR3 DNA reads TGCAGTTATTTGAGCGGGGGGGCGAACACAGATACGCAGTATTTT.

The J gene is TRBJ1-4, the V gene TRBV29-1; D is ambiguous. There are 12 residues in the CDR3. CDR1 and CDR2 (germline): SQVTM, ANQGSEA. The V end lost 4 bases, the J end lost 4 bases, and 7 bases lay between the germline ends. CDR3 in amino acids: CSVGRNNEKLFF. The CDR3 nucleotides are TGCAGCGTTGGGCGGAATAATGAAAAACTGTTTTTT.